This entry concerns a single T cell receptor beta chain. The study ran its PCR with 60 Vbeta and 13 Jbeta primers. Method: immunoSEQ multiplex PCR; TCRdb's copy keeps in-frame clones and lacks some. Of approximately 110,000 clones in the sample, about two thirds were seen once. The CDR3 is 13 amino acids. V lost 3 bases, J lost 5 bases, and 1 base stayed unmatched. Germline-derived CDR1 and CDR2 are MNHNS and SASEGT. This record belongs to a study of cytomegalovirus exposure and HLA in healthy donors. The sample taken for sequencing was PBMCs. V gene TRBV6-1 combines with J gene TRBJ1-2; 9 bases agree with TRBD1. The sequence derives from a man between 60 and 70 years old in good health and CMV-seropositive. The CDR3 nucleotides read TGTGCCAGCAGTGAGGGGACAGGGTATGGCTACACCTTC. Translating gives CASSEGTGYGYTF.